This T cell receptor beta chain was sequenced during a study of T cells in Graves' hyperthyroidism and ophthalmopathy. Study findings and constraints: In simple terms, a model built on 13 V-J features told ophthalmopathy apart from stable hyperthyroidism.

From RNA transcripts, TCR beta CDR3 regions were amplified. Primed by the HTBI set, a first-round RT-PCR was run on the TCR CDR3. MiXCR was run by TCRdb on the multiplex PCR reads, yielding one entry per CDR3 protein. The data contain about 570,000 distinct CDR3 sequences, around 42% of them seen just once; the ten biggest clones take up 15% to 20%. This clonotype was counted between two and nine times. What it binds is not known. Uncontrolled infection, other autoimmune disease, pregnancy or lactation led to exclusion. Germline V gene sequence: CDR1 SGDLS, CDR2 YYNGEE. This CDR3 spans 14 amino acids. V was clipped by 0 bases and J by 3 bases, with 9 bases between them.

The chain carries TRBV9 and TRBJ1-1; no definite D call. This receptor was identified in an adult woman with Graves' disease, either hyperthyroidism or ophthalmopathy (not recorded which). The material sequenced was peripheral blood or thyroid tissue (not recorded which). CDR3 residues: CASSVATRDTEAFF. The DNA of the CDR3 is TGTGCCAGCAGCGTAGCTACGCGGGACACTGAAGCTTTCTTT.